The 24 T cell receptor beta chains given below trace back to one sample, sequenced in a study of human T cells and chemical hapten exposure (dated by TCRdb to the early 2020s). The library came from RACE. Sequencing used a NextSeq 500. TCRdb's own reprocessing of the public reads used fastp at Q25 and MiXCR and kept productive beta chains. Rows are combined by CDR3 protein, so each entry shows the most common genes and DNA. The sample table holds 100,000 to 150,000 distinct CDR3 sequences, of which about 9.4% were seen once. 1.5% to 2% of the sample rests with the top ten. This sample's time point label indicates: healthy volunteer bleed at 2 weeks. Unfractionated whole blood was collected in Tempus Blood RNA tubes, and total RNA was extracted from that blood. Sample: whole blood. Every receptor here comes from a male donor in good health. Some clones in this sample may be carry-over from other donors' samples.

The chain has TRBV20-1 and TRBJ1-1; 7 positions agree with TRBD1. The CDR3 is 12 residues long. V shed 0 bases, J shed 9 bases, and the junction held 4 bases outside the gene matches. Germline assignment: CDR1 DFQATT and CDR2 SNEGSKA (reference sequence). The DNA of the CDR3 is TGCAGTGCTAGAGAAGGGACAGACAAAGCTTTCTTT. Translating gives CSAREGTDKAFF.

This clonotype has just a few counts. For the CDR3, the DNA is TGTGCCAGCAGTTACTCCCCGGGGTCCAACATTCAGTACTTC. Residues: CASSYSPGSNIQYF. The gene calls are TRBV6-5 and TRBJ2-4; possible D gene TRBD2, 5 bases. V was shortened by 0 bases and J by 7 bases, with 10 bases between the two germline ends. The CDR3 consists of 14 residues. In germline, CDR1 is MNHEY, CDR2 SVGAGI.

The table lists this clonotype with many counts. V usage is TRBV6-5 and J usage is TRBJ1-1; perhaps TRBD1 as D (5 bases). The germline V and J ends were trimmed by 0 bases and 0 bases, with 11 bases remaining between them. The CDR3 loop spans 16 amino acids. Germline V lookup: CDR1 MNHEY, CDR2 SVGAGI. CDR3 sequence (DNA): TGTGCCAGCAGTTACTCGATTATAGGGGTGAACACTGAAGCTTTCTTT. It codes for CASSYSIIGVNTEAFF.

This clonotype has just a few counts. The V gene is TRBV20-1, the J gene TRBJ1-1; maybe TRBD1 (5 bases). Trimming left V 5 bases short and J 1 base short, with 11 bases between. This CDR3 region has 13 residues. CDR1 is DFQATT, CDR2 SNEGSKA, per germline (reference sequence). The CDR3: CSAEGLGNTEAFF. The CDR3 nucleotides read TGCAGTGCTGAGGGACTAGGGAACACTGAAGCTTTCTTT.

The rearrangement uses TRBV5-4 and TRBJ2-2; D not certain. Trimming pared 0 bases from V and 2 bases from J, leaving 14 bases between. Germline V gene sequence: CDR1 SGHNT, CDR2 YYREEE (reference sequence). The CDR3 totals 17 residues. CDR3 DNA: TGTGCCAGCAGCTTGGTGCACCCGGACCTCAACACCGGGGAGCTGTTTTTT. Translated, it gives CASSLVHPDLNTGELFF. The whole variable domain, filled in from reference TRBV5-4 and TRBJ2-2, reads ETGVTQSPTHLIKTRGQQVTLRCSSQSGHNTVSWYQQALGQGPQFIFQYYREEENGRGNFPPRFSGLQFPNYSSELNVNALELDDSALYLCASSLVHPDLNTGELFFGEGSRLTVL.

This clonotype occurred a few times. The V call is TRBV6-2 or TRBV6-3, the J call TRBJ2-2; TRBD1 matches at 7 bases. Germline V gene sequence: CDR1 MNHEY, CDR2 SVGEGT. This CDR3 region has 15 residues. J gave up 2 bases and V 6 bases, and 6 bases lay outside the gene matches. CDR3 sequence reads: CASSPGTVNTGELFF. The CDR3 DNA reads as TGTGCCAGCAGCCCGGGGACAGTAAACACCGGGGAGCTGTTTTTT.

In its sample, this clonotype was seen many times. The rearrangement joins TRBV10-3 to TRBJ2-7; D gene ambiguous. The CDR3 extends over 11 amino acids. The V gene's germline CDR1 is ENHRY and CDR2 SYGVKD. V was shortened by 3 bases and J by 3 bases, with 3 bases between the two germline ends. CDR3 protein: CAISDGYEQYF. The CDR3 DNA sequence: TGTGCCATCAGTGATGGCTACGAGCAGTACTTC.

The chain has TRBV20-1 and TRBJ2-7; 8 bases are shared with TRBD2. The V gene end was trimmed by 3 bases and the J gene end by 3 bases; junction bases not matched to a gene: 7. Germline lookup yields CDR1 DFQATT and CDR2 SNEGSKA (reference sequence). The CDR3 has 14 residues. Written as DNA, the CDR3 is TGCAGTGCTAGGGGGCTAGCGGGCCTCTACGAGCAGTACTTC. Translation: CSARGLAGLYEQYF.

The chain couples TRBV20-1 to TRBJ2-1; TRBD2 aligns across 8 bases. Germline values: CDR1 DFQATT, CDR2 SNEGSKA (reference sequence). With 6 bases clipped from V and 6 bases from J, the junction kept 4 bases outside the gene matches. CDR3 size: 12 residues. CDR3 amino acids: CSAEAGVNEQFF. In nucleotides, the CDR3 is TGCAGTGCCGAAGCGGGGGTCAATGAGCAGTTCTTC.

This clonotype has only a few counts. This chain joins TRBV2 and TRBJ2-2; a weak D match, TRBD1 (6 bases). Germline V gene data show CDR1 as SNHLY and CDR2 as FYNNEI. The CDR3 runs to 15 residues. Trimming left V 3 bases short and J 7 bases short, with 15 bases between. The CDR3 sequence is CASSETTGMVGELFF. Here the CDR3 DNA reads TGTGCCAGCAGTGAGACCACAGGGATGGTCGGGGAGCTGTTTTTT. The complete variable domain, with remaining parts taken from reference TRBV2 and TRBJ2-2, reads EPEVTQTPSHQVTQMGQEVILRCVPISNHLYFYWYRQILGQKVEFLVSFYNNEISEKSEIFDDQFSVERPDGSNFTLKIRSTKLEDSAMYFCASSETTGMVGELFFGEGSRLTVL.

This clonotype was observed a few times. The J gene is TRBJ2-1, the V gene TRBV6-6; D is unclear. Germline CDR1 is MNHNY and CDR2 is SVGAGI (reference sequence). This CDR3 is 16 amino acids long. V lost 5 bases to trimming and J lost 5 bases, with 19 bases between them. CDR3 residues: CASSPPRRVYNNEQFF. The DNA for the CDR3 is TGTGCCAGCAGTCCTCCCCGCCGGGTTTATAACAATGAGCAGTTCTTC.

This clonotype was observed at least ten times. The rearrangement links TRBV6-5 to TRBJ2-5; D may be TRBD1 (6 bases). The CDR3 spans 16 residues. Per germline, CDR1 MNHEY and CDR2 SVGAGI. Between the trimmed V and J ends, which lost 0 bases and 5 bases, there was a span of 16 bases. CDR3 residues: CASSYSRSTQGETQYF. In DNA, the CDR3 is TGTGCCAGCAGTTACTCACGTTCCACCCAGGGGGAGACCCAGTACTTC.

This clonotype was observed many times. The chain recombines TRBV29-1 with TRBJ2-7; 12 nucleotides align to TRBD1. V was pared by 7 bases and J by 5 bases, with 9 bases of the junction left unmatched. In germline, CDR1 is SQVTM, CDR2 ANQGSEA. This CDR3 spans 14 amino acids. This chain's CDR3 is CSALTGTGGDEQYF. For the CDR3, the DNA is TGCAGCGCATTGACCGGGACAGGGGGCGACGAGCAGTACTTC.

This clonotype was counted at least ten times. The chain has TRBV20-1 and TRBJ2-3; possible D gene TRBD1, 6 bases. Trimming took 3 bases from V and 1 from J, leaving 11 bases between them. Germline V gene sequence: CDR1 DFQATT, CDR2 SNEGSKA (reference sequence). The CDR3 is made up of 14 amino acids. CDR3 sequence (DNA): TGCAGTGCTAGTCCCAGGGGACGCACAGATACGCAGTATTTT. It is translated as CSASPRGRTDTQYF.

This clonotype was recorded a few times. The CDR3 sequence is CSARQGGSTGELFF. The CDR3 DNA is TGCAGTGCTCGCCAGGGGGGGTCCACCGGGGAGCTGTTTTTT. The chain carries TRBV20-1 and TRBJ2-2; D possibly uses TRBD1 or TRBD2 (7 bases each). Looked up from germline, CDR1 is DFQATT and CDR2 is SNEGSKA (reference sequence). Deletions cut 5 bases from V and 4 bases from J, with 14 bases between. The CDR3 totals 14 residues.

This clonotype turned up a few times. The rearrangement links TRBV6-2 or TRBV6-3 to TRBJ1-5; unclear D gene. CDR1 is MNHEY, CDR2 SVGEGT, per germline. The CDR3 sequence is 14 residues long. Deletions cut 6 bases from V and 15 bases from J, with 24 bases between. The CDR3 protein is CASRDSEASKLWHF. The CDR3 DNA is TGTGCCAGCAGGGATTCCGAGGCCAGCAAACTGTGGCATTTT.

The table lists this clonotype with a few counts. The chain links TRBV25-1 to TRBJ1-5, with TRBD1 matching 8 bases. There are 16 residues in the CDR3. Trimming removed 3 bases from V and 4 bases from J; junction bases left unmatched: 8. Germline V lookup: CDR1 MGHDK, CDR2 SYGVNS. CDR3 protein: CASSDTTDRENQPQHF. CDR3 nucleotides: TGTGCCAGCAGTGACACAACGGACAGGGAAAATCAGCCCCAGCATTTT.

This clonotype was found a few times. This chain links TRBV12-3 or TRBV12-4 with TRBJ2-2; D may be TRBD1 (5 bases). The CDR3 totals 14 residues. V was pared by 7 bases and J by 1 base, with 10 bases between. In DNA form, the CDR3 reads TGTGCCAGCAACCAACAGGTGAACACCGGGGAGCTGTTTTTT. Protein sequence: CASNQQVNTGELFF.

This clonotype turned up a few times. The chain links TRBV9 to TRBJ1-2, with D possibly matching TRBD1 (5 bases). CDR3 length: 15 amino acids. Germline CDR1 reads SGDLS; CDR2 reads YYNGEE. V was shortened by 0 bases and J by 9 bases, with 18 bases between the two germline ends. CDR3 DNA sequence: TGTGCCAGCAGCGTAGTCTCCGGGACCCCAGGAAGCTACACCTTC. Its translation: CASSVVSGTPGSYTF.

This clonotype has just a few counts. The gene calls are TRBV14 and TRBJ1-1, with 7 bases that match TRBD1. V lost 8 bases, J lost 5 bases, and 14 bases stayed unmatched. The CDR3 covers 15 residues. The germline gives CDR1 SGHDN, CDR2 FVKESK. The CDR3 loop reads CASRRGLGTVTEAFF. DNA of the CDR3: TGTGCCAGCCGAAGGGGGTTGGGGACAGTAACTGAAGCTTTCTTT. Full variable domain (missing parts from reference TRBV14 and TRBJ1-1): EAGVTQFPSHSVIEKGQTVTLRCDPISGHDNLYWYRRVMGKEIKFLLHFVKESKQDESGMPNNRFLAERTGGTYSTLKVQPAELEDSGVYFCASRRGLGTVTEAFFGQGTRLTVV.

CDR3 DNA sequence: TGTGCCAGCAGCTACGGGACTGGCGCGGCCACAGATACGCAGTATTTT. Translating it yields CASSYGTGAATDTQYF. The rearrangement joins TRBV5-4 to TRBJ2-3; maybe TRBD2 (6 bases). The CDR3 runs 16 residues. CDR1 SGHNT and CDR2 YYREEE come from the germline V gene (reference sequence). Trimming shortened V by 3 bases and J by 2 bases, and 16 bases separated the two germline ends.

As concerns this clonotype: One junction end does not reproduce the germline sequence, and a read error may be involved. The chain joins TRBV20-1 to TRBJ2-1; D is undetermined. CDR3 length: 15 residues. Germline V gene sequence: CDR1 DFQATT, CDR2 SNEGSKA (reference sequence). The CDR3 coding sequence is TGCAGTGTTAGAGACCAGGACCGATTGTACAATGAGCAGTTCTTC. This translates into CSVRDQDRLYNEQFF.

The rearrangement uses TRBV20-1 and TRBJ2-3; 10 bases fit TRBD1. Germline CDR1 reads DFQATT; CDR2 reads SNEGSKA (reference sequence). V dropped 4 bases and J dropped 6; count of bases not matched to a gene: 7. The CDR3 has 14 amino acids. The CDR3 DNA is TGCAGTGCTACCGGGACAGGGGTTACCGATACGCAGTATTTT. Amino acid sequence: CSATGTGVTDTQYF.

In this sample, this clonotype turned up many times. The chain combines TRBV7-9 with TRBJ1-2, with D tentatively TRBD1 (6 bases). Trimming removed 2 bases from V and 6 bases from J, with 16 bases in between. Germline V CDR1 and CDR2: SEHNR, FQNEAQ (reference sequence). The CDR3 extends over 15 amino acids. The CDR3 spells CASSLKAGARNGYTF. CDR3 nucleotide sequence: TGTGCCAGCAGCTTAAAAGCAGGGGCGCGGAATGGCTACACCTTC.